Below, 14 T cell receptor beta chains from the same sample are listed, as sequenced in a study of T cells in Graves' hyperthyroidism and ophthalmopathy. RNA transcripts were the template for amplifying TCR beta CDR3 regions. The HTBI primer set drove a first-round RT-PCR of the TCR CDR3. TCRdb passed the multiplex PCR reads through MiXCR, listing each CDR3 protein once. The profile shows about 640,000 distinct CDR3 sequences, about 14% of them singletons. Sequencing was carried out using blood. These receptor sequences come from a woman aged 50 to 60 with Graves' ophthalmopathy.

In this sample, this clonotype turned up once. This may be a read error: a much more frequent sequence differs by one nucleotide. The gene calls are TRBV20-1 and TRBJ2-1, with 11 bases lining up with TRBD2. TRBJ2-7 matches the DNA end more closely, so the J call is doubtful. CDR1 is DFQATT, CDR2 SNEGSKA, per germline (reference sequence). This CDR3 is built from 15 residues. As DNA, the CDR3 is TGCAGTGCTAGAGCGACCGGGACTAGCGGAAATGAGCAGTACTTC. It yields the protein CSARATGTSGNEQYF.

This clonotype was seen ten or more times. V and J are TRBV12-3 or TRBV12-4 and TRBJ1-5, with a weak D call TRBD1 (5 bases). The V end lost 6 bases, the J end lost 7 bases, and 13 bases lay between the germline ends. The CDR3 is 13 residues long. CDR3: CASSYGAGQPQHF. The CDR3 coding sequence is TGTGCCAGCAGCTACGGGGCAGGACAGCCCCAGCATTTT.

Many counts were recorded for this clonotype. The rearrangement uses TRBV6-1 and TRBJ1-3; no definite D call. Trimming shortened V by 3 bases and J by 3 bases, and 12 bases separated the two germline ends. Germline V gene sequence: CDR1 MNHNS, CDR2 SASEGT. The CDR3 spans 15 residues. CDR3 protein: CASSDSEQNGNTIYF. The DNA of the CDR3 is TGTGCCAGCAGTGACTCAGAGCAAAATGGAAACACCATATATTTT.

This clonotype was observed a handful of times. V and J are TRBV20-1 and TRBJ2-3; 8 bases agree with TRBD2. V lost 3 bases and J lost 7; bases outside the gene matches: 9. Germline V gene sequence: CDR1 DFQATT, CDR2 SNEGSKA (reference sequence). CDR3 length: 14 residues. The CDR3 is CSARTAGEGHTQYF. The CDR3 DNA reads TGCAGTGCTAGGACAGCGGGAGAGGGGCATACGCAGTATTTT.

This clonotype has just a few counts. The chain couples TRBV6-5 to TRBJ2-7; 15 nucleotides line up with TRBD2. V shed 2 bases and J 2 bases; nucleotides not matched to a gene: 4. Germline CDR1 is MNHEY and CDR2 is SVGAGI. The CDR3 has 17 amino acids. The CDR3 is CASSYPGTSGRTYEQYF. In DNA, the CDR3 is TGTGCCAGCAGTTACCCCGGGACTAGCGGGAGGACCTACGAGCAGTACTTC.

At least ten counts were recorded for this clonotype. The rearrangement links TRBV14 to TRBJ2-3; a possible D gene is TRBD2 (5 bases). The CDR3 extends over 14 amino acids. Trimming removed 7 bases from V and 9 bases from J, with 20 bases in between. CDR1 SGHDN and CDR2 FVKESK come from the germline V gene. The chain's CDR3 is CASNIRGLSWTQYF. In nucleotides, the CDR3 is TGTGCCAGCAACATTCGGGGTCTTAGTTGGACGCAGTATTTT.

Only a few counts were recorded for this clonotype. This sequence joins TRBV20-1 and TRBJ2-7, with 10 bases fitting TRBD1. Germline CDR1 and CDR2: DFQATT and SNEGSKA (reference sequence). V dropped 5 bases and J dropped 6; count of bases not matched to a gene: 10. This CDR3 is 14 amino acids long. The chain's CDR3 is CSASAGTGVLEQYF. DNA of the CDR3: TGCAGTGCTTCCGCCGGGACAGGGGTCCTCGAGCAGTACTTC.

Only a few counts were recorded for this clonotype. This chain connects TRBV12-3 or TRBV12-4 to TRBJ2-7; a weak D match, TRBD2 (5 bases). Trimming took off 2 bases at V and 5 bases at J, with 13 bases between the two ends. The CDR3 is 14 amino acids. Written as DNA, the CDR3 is TGTGCCAGCAGTTTATTTAGCGCGAAAGACGAGCAGTACTTC. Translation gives CASSLFSAKDEQYF.

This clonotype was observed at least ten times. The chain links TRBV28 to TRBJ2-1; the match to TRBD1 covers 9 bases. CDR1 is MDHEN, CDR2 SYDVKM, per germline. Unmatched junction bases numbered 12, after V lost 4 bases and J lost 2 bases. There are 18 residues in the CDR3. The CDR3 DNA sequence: TGTGCCAGCAGTTCGGGGACAGGGTTAGAAGCGACCTACAATGAGCAGTTCTTC. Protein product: CASSSGTGLEATYNEQFF.

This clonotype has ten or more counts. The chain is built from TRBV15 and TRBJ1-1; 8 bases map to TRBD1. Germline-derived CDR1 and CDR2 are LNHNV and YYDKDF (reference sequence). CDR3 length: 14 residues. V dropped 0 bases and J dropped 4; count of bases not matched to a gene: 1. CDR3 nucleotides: TGTGCCACCAGCAGAGAGACAGGGGCCACTGAAGCTTTCTTT. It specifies CATSRETGATEAFF. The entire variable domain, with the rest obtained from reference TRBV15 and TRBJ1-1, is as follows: DAMVIQNPRYQVTQFGKPVTLSCSQTLNHNVMYWYQQKSSQAPKLLFHYYDKDFNNEADTPDNFQSRRPNTSFCFLDIRSPGLGDTAMYLCATSRETGATEAFFGQGTRLTVV.

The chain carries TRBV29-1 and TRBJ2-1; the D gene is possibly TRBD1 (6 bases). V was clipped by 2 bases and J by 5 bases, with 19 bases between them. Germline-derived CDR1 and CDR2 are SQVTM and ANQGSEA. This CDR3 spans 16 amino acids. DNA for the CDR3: TGCAGCGTTGAAATAAAAAGGGACATCTGGGACAATGAGCAGTTCTTC. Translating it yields CSVEIKRDIWDNEQFF.

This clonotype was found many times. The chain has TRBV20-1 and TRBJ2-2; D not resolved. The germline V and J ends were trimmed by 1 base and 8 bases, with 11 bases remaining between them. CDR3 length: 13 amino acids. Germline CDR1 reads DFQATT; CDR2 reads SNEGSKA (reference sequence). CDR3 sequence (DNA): TGCAGTGCTAGAGCTTCTATGTGGGGGGAGCTGTTTTTT. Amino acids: CSARASMWGELFF.

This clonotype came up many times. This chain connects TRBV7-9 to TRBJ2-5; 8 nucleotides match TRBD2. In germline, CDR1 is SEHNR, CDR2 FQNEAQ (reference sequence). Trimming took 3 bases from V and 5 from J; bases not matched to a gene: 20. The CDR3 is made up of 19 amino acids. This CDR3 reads CASSLWREAWVSFVETQYF. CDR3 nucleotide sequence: TGTGCCAGCAGCTTGTGGCGGGAGGCGTGGGTTTCCTTTGTTGAGACCCAGTACTTC. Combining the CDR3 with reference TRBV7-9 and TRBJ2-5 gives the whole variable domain DTGVSQNPRHKITKRGQNVTFRCDPISEHNRLYWYRQTLGQGPEFLTYFQNEAQLEKSRLLSDRFSAERPKGSFSTLEIQRTEQGDSAMYLCASSLWREAWVSFVETQYFGPGTRLLVL.

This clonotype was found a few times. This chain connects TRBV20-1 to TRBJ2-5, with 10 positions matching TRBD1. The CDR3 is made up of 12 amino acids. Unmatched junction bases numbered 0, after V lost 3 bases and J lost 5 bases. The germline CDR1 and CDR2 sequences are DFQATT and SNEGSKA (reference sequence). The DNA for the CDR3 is TGCAGTGCTAGGGGACAGGGGGAGACCCAGTACTTC. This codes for CSARGQGETQYF.